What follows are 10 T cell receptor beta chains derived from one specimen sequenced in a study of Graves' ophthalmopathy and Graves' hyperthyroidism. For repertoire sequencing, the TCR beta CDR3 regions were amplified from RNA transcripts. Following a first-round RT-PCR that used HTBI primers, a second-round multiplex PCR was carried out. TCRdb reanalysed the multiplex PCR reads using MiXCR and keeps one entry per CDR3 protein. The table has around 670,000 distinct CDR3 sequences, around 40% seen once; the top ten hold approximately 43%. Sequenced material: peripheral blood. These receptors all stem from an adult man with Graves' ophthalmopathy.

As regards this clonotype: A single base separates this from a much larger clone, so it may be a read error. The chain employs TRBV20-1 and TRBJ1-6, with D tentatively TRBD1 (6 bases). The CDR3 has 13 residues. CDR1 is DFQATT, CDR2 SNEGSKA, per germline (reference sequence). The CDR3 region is CSAKDRRNSPPHF. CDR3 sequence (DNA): TGCAGTGCTAAGGACAGAAGAAATTCACCCCCCCACTTT.

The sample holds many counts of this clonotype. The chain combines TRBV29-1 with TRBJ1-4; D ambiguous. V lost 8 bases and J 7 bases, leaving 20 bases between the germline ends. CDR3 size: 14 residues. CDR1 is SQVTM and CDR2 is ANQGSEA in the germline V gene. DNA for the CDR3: TGCAGCTTCCAGATGTACAGACGAGGTGAAAAACTGTTTTTT. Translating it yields CSFQMYRRGEKLFF.

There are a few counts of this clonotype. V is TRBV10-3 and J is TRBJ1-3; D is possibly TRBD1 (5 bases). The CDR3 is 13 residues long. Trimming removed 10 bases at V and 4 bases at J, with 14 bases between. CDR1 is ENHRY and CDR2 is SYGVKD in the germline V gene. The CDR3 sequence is CASRGTEGNTIYF. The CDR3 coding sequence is TGTGCCAGCAGAGGGACGGAGGGAAACACCATATATTTT.

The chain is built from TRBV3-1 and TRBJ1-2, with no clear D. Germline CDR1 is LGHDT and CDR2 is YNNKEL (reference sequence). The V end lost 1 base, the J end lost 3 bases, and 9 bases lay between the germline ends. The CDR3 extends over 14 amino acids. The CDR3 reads CASSQGRIYYGYTF. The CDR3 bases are TGTGCCAGCAGCCAAGGTCGCATCTACTATGGCTACACCTTC.

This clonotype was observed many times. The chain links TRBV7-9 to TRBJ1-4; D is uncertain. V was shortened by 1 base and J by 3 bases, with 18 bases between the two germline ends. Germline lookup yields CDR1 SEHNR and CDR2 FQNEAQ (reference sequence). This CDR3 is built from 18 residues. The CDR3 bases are TGTGCCAGCAGCTTAGACTCCAGAAGGAACATAGCTAATGAAAAACTGTTTTTT. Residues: CASSLDSRRNIANEKLFF.

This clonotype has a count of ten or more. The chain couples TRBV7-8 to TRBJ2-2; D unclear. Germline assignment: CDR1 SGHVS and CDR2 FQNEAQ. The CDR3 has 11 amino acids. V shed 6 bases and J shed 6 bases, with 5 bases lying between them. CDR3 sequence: CASRTSGELFF. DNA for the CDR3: TGTGCCAGCAGGACTTCCGGGGAGCTGTTTTTT.

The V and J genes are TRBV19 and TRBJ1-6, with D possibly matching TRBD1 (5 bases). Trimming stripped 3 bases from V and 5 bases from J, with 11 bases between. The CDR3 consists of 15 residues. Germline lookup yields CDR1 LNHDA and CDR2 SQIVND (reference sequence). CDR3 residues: CASSMTDIDNSPLHF. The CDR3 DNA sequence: TGTGCCAGTAGTATGACGGACATAGATAATTCACCCCTCCACTTT.

For the CDR3, the DNA is TGTGCCATCAGCTCCTCCCCTTGGGAAAAACTGTTTTTT. Translating it yields CAISSSPWEKLFF. The chain combines TRBV10-3 with TRBJ1-4; D gene ambiguous. The V gene lost 6 bases and the J gene lost 8 bases, with 13 bases spanning the gap. Germline lookup yields CDR1 ENHRY and CDR2 SYGVKD. CDR3 length: 13 residues.

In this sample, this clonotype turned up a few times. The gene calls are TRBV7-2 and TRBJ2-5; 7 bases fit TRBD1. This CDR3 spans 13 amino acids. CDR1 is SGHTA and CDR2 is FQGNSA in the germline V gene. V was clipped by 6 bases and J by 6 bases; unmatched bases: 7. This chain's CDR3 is CASSAQGIQTQYF. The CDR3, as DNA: TGTGCCAGCAGTGCACAGGGGATACAGACCCAGTACTTC.

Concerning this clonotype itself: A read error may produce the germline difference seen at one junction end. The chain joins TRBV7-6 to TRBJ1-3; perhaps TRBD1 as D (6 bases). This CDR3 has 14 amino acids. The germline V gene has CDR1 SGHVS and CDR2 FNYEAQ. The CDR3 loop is CASSMDSFGNTVYF. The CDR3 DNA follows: TGTGCCAGCAGCATGGACAGCTTTGGAAACACCGTATATTTT.